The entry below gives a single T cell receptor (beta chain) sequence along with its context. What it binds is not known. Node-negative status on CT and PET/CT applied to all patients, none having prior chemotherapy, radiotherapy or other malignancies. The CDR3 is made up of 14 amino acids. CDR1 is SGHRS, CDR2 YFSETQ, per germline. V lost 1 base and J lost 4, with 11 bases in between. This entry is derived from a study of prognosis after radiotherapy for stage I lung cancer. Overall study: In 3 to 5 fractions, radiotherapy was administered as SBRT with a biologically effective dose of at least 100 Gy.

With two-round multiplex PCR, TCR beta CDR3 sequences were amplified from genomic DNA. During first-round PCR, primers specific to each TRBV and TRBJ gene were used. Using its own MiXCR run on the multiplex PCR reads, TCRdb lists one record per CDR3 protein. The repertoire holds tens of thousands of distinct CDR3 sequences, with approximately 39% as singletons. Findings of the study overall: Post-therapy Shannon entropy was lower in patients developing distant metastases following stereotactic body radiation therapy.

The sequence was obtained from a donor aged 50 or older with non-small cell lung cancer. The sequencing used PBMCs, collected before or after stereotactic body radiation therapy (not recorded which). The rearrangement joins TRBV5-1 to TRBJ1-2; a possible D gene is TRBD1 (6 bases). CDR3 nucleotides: TGCGCCAGCAGCTTGTGGGGGCCAAGCTATGGCTACACCTTC. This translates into CASSLWGPSYGYTF.